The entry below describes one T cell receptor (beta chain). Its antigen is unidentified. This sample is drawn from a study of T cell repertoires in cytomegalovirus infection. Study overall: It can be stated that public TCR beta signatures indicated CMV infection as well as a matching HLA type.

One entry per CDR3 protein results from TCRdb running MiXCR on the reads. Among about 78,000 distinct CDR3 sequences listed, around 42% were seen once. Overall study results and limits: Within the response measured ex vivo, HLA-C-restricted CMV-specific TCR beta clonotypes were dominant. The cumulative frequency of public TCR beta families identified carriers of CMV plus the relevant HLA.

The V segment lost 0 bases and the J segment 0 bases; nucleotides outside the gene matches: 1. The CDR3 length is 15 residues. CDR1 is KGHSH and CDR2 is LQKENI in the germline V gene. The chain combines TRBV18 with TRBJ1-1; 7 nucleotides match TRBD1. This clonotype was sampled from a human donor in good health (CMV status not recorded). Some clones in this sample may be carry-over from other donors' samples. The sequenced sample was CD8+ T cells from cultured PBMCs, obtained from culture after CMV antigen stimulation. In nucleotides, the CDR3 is TGTGCCAGCTCACCACCCCAGGGGGTGAACACTGAAGCTTTCTTT. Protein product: CASSPPQGVNTEAFF.